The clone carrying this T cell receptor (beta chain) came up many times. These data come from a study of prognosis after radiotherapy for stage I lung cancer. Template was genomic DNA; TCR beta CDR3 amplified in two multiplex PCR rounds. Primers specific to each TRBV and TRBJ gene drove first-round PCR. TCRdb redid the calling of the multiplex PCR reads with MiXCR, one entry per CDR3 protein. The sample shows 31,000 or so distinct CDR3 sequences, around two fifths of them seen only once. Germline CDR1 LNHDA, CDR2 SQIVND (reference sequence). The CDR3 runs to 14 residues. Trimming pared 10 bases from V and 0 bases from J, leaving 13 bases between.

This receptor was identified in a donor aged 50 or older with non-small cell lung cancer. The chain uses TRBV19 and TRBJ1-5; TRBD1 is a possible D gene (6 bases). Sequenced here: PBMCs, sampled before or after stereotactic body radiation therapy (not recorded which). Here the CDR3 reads CATMDRNSNQPQHF. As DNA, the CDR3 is TGTGCCACCATGGACAGAAATAGCAATCAGCCCCAGCATTTT. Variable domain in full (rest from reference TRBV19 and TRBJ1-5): DGGITQSPKYLFRKEGQNVTLSCEQNLNHDAMYWYRQDPGQGLRLIYYSQIVNDFQKGDIAEGYSVSREKKESFPLTVTSAQKNPTAFYLCATMDRNSNQPQHFGDGTRLSIL.